This TCR beta chain was documented in a study of CD4+ T cells in melanoma (dated by TCRdb to between 2021 and 2024). Turning to the overall study: Neoantigen-specific CD4+ T cells in human melanoma were investigated in the study. Results the study describes overall, beyond this receptor: Neoantigen-specific CD4+ T cells were reported to be correlated with the function of CD8+ T cells, macrophages and B cells. According to the report, neoantigen-specific CD4+ T cells in melanoma displayed diverse differentiation states.

For this clone: The antigen it recognizes is unknown. No quality values exist for individual bases; no much larger clone is one base distant.

The donors were people with melanoma. The CDR3 spans 17 residues, from the cysteine through the phenylalanine. Only the CDR3 portion is preserved as DNA: 51 bases, with reading frame beginning at the first base. Reading the germline V gene (reference sequence) gives CDR1 LNHDA and CDR2 SQIVND. The junction shows trimming of 5 bases on V and 0 bases on J, and the gene matches do not reach 10 bases of it. Library prep was done by the immunoSEQ multiplex PCR assay. Entries here come from immuneACCESS through TCRdb and include only in-frame sequences with V and J called. Some clones fail to appear in such tables; in the studies checked, an unresolved V gene covers under half of the shortfall, and the cause of the remainder is unknown. The sample data list approximately 9,600 clones, and about 73% of these were observed just once. The ten largest clones capture 20% to 25% of the sample.

The receptor's source is a human donor with melanoma. Sequences were obtained from cells from a culture (not recorded whether cultured in vitro). The receptor chain draws on TRBV19 and TRBJ1-1, with 9 middle bases fitting TRBD1. The CDR3 is CASSSPGQGLLNTEAFF. The DNA is TGTGCCAGTAGTTCCCCGGGACAGGGATTGCTGAACACTGAAGCTTTCTTT.